This T cell receptor beta chain was retrieved from a study of CD8+ T cells in alopecia areata. Study summary: The investigators scored severity in treated patients by the percentage of affected scalp area.

RNA, once extracted, was reverse transcribed into cDNA for use as the sequencing template. The table came from immunoSEQ multiplex PCR; TCRdb's copy has only in-frame clones and leaves some out. Seen here are about 100,000 clones, 44% observed once, and the top ten hold less than 20%. CDR3 length: 16 residues. With 1 base clipped from V and 1 base from J, the junction kept 7 bases outside the gene matches. Germline V gene sequence: CDR1 GTSNPN, CDR2 SVGIG (reference sequence). Sample treatment: oral pan-JAK inhibitor, 5-10 mg twice daily. Specimen: CD8+ T cells sorted from blood, collected at week 24, from a patient treated with tofacitinib. This clonotype was sampled from a human donor with alopecia areata. V is TRBV30 and J is TRBJ2-5; TRBD1 matches 9 bases. The DNA for the CDR3 is TGTGCCTGGAGTGGGGACAGGGTGGGGCCCCAAGAGACCCAGTACTTC. Residues: CAWSGDRVGPQETQYF.